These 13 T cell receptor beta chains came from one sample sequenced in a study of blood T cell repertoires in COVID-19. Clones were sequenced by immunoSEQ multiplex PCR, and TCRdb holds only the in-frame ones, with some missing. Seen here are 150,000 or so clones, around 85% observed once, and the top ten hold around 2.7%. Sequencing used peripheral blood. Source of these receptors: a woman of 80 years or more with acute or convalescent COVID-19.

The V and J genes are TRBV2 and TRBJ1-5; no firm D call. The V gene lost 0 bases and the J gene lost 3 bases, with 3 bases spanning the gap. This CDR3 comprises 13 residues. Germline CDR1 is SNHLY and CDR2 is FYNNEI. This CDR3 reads CASSEANNQPQHF. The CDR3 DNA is TGTGCCAGCAGTGAAGCCAACAATCAGCCCCAGCATTTT.

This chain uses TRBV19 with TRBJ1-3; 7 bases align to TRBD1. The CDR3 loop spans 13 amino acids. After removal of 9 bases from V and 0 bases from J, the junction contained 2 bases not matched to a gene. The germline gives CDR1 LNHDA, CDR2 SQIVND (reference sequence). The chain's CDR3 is CASGQDSGNTIYF. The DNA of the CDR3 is TGTGCCAGCGGACAGGACTCTGGAAACACCATATATTTT.

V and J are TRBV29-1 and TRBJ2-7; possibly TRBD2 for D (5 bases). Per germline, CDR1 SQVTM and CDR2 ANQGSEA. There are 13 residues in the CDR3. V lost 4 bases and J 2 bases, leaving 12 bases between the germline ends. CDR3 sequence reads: CSVVPGNPYEQYF. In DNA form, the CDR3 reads TGCAGCGTTGTGCCCGGGAACCCCTACGAGCAGTACTTC.

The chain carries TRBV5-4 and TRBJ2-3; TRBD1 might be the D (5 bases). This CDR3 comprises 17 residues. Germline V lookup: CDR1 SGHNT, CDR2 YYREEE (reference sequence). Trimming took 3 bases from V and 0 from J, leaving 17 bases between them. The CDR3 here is CASSWGDRGPSTDTQYF. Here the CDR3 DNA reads TGTGCCAGCAGCTGGGGTGATAGGGGCCCTAGCACAGATACGCAGTATTTT.

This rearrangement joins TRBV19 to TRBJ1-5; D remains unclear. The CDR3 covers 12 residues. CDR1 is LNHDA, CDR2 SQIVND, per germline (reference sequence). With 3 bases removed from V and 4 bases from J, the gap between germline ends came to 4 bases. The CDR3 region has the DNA TGTGCCAGTAGTATCGGGAATCAGCCCCAGCATTTT. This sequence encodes CASSIGNQPQHF.

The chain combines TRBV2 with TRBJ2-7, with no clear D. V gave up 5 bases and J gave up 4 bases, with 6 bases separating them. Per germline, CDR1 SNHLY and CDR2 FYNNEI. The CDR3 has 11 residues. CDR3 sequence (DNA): TGTGCCAGCAGTCTAGGATACGAGCAGTACTTC. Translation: CASSLGYEQYF. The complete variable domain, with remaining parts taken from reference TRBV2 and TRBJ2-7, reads EPEVTQTPSHQVTQMGQEVILRCVPISNHLYFYWYRQILGQKVEFLVSFYNNEISEKSEIFDDQFSVERPDGSNFTLKIRSTKLEDSAMYFCASSLGYEQYFGPGTRLTVT.

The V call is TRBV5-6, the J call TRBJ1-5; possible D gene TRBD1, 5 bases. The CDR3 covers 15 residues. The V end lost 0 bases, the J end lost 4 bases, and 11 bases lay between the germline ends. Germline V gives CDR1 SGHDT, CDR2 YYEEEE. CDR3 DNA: TGTGCCAGCAGCTTGGCGGGGGGACCAAATCAGCCCCAGCATTTT. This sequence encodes CASSLAGGPNQPQHF.

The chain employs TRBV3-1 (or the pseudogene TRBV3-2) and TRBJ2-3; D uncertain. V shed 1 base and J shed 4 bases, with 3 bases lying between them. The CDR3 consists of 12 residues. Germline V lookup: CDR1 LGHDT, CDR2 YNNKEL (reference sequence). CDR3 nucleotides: TGTGCCAGCAGCCAAGTAGCAGATACGCAGTATTTT. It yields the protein CASSQVADTQYF.

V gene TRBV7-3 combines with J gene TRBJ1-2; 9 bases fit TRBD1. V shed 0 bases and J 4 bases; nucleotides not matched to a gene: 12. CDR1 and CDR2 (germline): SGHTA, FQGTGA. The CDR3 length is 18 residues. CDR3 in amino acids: CASSLTRTGDAHLYGYTF. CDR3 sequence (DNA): TGTGCCAGCAGCTTAACGAGGACAGGGGATGCCCATCTCTATGGCTACACCTTC.

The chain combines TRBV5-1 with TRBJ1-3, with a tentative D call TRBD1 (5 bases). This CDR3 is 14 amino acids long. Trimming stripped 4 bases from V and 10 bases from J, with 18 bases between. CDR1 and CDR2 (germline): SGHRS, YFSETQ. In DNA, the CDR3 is TGCGCCAGCAGCGTCAGTACAGCCGGGGGTACCATATATTTT. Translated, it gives CASSVSTAGGTIYF.

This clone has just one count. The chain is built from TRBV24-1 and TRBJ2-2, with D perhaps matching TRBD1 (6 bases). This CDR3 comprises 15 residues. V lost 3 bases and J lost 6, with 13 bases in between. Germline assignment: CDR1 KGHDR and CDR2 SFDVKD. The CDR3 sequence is CATSDHRVGSGELFF. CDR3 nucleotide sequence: TGTGCCACCAGTGATCACAGGGTTGGATCCGGGGAGCTGTTTTTT.

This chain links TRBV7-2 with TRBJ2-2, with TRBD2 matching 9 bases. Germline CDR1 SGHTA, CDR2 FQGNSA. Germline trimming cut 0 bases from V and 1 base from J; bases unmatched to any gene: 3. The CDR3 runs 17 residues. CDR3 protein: CASSLAPAGGNTGELFF. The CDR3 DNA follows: TGTGCCAGCAGCTTAGCGCCAGCGGGGGGGAACACCGGGGAGCTGTTTTTT.

The CDR3 nucleotides read TGCGCCAGCGCCGAGGGGACAGGGTGGGGCTACACCTTC. Translating gives CASAEGTGWGYTF. The chain is built from TRBV5-1 and TRBJ1-2; 9 positions agree with TRBD1. The length of the CDR3 is 13 residues. V was clipped by 7 bases and J by 8 bases; unmatched bases: 9. Germline V CDR1 and CDR2: SGHRS, YFSETQ.